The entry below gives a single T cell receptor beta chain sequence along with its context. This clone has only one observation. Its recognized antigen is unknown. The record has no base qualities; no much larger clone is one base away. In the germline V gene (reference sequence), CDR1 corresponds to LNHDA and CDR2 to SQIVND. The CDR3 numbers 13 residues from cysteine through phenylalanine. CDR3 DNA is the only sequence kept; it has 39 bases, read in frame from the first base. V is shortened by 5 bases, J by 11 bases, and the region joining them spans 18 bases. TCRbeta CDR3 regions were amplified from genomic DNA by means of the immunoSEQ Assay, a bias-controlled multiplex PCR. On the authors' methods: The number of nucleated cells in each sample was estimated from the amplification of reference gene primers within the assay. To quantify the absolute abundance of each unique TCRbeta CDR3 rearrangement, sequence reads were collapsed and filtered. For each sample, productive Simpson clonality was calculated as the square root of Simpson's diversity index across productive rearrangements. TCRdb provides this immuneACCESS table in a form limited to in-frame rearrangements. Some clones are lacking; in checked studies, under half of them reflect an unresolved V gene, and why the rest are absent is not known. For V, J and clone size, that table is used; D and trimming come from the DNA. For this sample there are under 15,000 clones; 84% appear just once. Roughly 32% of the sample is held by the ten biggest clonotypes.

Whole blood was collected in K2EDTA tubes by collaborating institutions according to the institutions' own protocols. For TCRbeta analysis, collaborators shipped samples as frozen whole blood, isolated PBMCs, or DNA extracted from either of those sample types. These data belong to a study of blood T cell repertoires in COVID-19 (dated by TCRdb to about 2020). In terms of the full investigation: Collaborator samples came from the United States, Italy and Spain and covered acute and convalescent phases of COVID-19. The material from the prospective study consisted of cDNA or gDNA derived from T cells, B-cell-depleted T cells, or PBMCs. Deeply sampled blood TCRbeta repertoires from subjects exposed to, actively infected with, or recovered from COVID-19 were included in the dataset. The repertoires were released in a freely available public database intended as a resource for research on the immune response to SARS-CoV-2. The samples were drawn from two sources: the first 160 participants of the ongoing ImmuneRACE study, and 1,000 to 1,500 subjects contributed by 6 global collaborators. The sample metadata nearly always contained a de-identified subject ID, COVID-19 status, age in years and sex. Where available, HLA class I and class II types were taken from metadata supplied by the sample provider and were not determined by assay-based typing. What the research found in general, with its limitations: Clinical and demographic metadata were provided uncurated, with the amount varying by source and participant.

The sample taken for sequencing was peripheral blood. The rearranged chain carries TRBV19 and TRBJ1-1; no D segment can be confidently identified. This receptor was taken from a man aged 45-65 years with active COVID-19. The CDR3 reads CASSDEGHPWAFF. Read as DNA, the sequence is TGTGCCAGTAGTGACGAGGGCCACCCTTGGGCTTTCTTT.